These 27 T cell receptor beta chains originate from one sample sequenced in a study of T cells in tumors after PD-1 blockade. Profiling relied on immunoSEQ multiplex PCR, and the TCRdb table lists in-frame clones only, not all of them. The table has tens of thousands of clones, roughly three quarters seen once. The source material was PBMCs, sampled before anti-PD-1 treatment. The source is a human donor with basal cell carcinoma.

CDR3 sequence reads: CASSVRGGGSYEQYF. The CDR3 bases are TGTGCCAGCAGCGTTCGCGGGGGCGGATCCTACGAGCAGTACTTC. The gene calls are TRBV7-8 and TRBJ2-7; TRBD2 is a possible D gene (7 bases). Germline V gives CDR1 SGHVS, CDR2 FQNEAQ. V lost 5 bases and J lost 1, with 15 bases in between. This CDR3 has 15 amino acids.

The V gene is TRBV3-1 (or the pseudogene TRBV3-2), the J gene TRBJ1-1; D may be TRBD1 (6 bases). Trimming shortened V by 1 base and J by 5 bases, and 8 bases separated the two germline ends. Per the germline V gene, CDR1 is LGHDT and CDR2 is YNNKEL (reference sequence). This CDR3 contains 13 residues. The CDR3 DNA reads as TGTGCCAGCAGCCAAGGGACAGCGACTGAAGCTTTCTTT. This translates into CASSQGTATEAFF.

Note on this clone: With a much larger clone just one base away, this may be a read error. The chain has TRBV7-2 and TRBJ2-7; no clear D. V was cut by 5 bases and J by 7 bases, with 24 bases left in between. Looked up from germline, CDR1 is SGHTA and CDR2 is FQGNSA. This CDR3 region has 16 residues. The CDR3, as DNA: TGTGCCAGCAGCCCCCTTTATGACGGGCTCTACGGAGAGCAGTACTTC. Amino acid sequence: CASSPLYDGLYGEQYF.

Concerning this clone: Other DNA sequences in this sample translate to the same CDR3. This chain links TRBV10-3 with TRBJ1-1, with D tentatively TRBD1 (6 bases). The CDR3 is 11 residues long. Germline assignment: CDR1 ENHRY and CDR2 SYGVKD. The ends were cut back, 2 bases at V and 8 bases at J, with 6 bases in the middle. The CDR3 nucleotides read TGTGCCATCAGTGAGGGGACAGAAGCTTTCTTT. It encodes CAISEGTEAFF.

The J gene is TRBJ1-4, the V gene TRBV21-1; the table names TRBD1, a call not compared with the DNA. TRBV21-1 is a documented pseudogene. The CDR3 consists of 16 residues. The CDR3 DNA follows: TGTGCCAGCAGCATCCTATCACAGGGTCTAGGGGAAAAACTGTTTTTT. Residues: CASSILSQGLGEKLFF.

V is TRBV5-4 and J is TRBJ2-3, with TRBD2 matching 10 bases. Per the germline V gene, CDR1 is SGHNT and CDR2 is YYREEE (reference sequence). Trimming took 5 bases from V and 5 from J; bases not matched to a gene: 8. This CDR3 has 15 residues. The CDR3 here is CASSEAGGPLDTQYF. For the CDR3, the DNA is TGTGCCAGCAGTGAAGCGGGGGGGCCTTTAGATACGCAGTATTTT. The full variable domain, in which reference TRBV5-4 and TRBJ2-3 provide the parts outside the CDR3, is ETGVTQSPTHLIKTRGQQVTLRCSSQSGHNTVSWYQQALGQGPQFIFQYYREEENGRGNFPPRFSGLQFPNYSSELNVNALELDDSALYLCASSEAGGPLDTQYFGPGTRLTVL.

V usage is TRBV5-4 and J usage is TRBJ2-7; D possibly corresponds to TRBD1 (6 bases). This CDR3 is built from 13 residues. Trimming shortened V by 8 bases and J by 1 base, and 13 bases separated the two germline ends. The germline CDR1 and CDR2 sequences are SGHNT and YYREEE (reference sequence). CDR3 amino acids: CASKDSRSYEQYF. The CDR3 region has the DNA TGTGCCAGTAAGGACAGCCGATCCTACGAGCAGTACTTC.

This clone has only one observation. This chain links TRBV3-1 (or the pseudogene TRBV3-2) with TRBJ1-1; TRBD1 matches 9 bases. The CDR3 contains 13 residues. The V and J ends lost 5 bases and 8 bases, in that order; junction bases with no gene match: 6. Germline loops: CDR1 LGHDT, CDR2 YNNKEL (reference sequence). The CDR3 here is CASSLTGGAEAFF. CDR3 sequence (DNA): TGTGCCAGCAGCTTAACAGGGGGCGCAGAAGCTTTCTTT.

V is TRBV7-3 and J is TRBJ1-1; a possible D gene is TRBD1 (5 bases). CDR3 size: 14 residues. Deletions cut 4 bases from V and 2 bases from J, with 11 bases between. Germline V CDR1 and CDR2: SGHTA, FQGTGA. The chain's CDR3 is CASSSGTGNTEAFF. In nucleotides, the CDR3 is TGTGCCAGCAGCTCAGGGACGGGAAACACTGAAGCTTTCTTT.

The CDR3 sequence: CASSRGQMNTEAFF. DNA of the CDR3: TGTGCCAGCAGCCGTGGACAGATGAACACTGAAGCTTTCTTT. The V gene is TRBV4-2, the J gene TRBJ1-1, with D possibly matching TRBD1 (6 bases). V lost 4 bases and J 0 bases, leaving 9 bases between the germline ends. The length of the CDR3 is 14 residues. Germline assignment: CDR1 LGHNA and CDR2 YNFKEQ.

V is TRBV25-1 and J is TRBJ2-7, with TRBD1 matching 8 bases. Losses at the gene ends were 7 bases for V and 2 bases for J; bases not matched to a gene: 7. CDR3 length equals 14 residues. The germline CDR1 and CDR2 sequences are MGHDK and SYGVNS. Written as DNA, the CDR3 is TGTGCCAGCACCAGGACAGGGTTAGCCTACGAGCAGTACTTC. Its protein product is CASTRTGLAYEQYF.

The chain couples TRBV21-1 to TRBJ1-5; the table's TRBD1 call for D was not verified on the DNA. TRBV21-1 is annotated as a pseudogene. This CDR3 is built from 17 residues. The DNA for the CDR3 is TGTGCCAGCAACTATCTCCCGGGACAGGGTTATAATCAGCCCCAGCATTTT. Its translation is CASNYLPGQGYNQPQHF.

The chain is built from TRBV7-9 and TRBJ2-7; tentatively, D is TRBD1 or TRBD2 (5 bases each). V was shortened by 2 bases and J by 2 bases, with 22 bases between the two germline ends. Germline CDR1 and CDR2: SEHNR and FQNEAQ (reference sequence). This CDR3 is built from 18 residues. For the CDR3, the DNA is TGTGCCAGCAGCTTACCGACGGAAGGGGAGACTAACGCCTACGAGCAGTACTTC. Its protein is CASSLPTEGETNAYEQYF.

The gene calls are TRBV2 and TRBJ2-7, with 10 bases fitting TRBD1. Germline values: CDR1 SNHLY, CDR2 FYNNEI. This CDR3 comprises 15 residues. With V trimmed by 5 bases and J by 4 bases, 8 bases remained unmatched. The CDR3 DNA sequence: TGTGCCAGCAGTCCGGACAGGGGGACGGGGTACGAGCAGTACTTC. This translates into CASSPDRGTGYEQYF.

The J gene is TRBJ2-3, the V gene TRBV23-1, with 16 bases identical to TRBD2. TRBV23-1 is an ORF, and what it does is uncertain. The CDR3 has 18 amino acids. The ends lost 3 bases at V and 4 bases at J; junction bases unmatched: 7. The CDR3 DNA follows: TGCGCCAGCAGTCACCGCGGGACTAGCGGGAGGGGGTCAGATACGCAGTATTTT. As protein: CASSHRGTSGRGSDTQYF.

V gene TRBV5-1 combines with J gene TRBJ2-2; TRBD1 is a possible D gene (5 bases). Germline CDR1 and CDR2: SGHRS and YFSETQ. With 1 base removed from V and 3 bases from J, the gap between germline ends came to 7 bases. The CDR3 totals 14 residues. The CDR3 sequence: CASSLQGYTGELFF. In DNA, the CDR3 is TGCGCCAGCAGCTTGCAGGGATACACCGGGGAGCTGTTTTTT. Based on the CDR3 plus reference TRBV5-1 and TRBJ2-2, the full variable domain is KAGVTQTPRYLIKTRGQQVTLSCSPISGHRSVSWYQQTPGQGLQFLFEYFSETQRNKGNFPGRFSGRQFSNSRSEMNVSTLELGDSALYLCASSLQGYTGELFFGEGSRLTVL.

This rearrangement joins TRBV19 to TRBJ2-1, with TRBD2 identical over 10 bases. The CDR3 runs 13 residues. The V and J ends lost 6 bases and 9 bases, in that order; junction bases with no gene match: 5. The germline V gene encodes CDR1 LNHDA and CDR2 SQIVND (reference sequence). CDR3 region: CASSQQREGEQFF. The CDR3 bases are TGTGCCAGTAGCCAACAGCGGGAGGGTGAGCAGTTCTTC. Full variable domain (outside the CDR3, taken from reference TRBV19 and TRBJ2-1): DGGITQSPKYLFRKEGQNVTLSCEQNLNHDAMYWYRQDPGQGLRLIYYSQIVNDFQKGDIAEGYSVSREKKESFPLTVTSAQKNPTAFYLCASSQQREGEQFFGPGTRLTVL.

The chain uses TRBV30 and TRBJ1-5, with D tentatively TRBD1 (5 bases). Germline V gene lookup returns CDR1 GTSNPN and CDR2 SVGIG (reference sequence). This CDR3 has 14 residues. The V end lost 1 base, the J end lost 2 bases, and 9 bases lay between the germline ends. For the CDR3, the DNA is TGTGCCTGGAGTGCAGGGATTGGCAATCAGCCCCAGCATTTT. Protein sequence: CAWSAGIGNQPQHF. Full variable domain (remainder filled in from reference TRBV30 and TRBJ1-5): SQTIHQWPATLVQPVGSPLSLECTVEGTSNPNLYWYRQAAGRGLQLLFYSVGIGQISSEVPQNLSASRPQDRQFILSSKKLLLSDSGFYLCAWSAGIGNQPQHFGDGTRLSIL.

The chain carries TRBV15 and TRBJ1-1; TRBD1 matches at 7 bases. Trimming removed 5 bases from V and 4 bases from J; junction bases left unmatched: 16. The CDR3 covers 17 residues. The V gene's germline CDR1 is LNHNV and CDR2 YYDKDF (reference sequence). The CDR3 region is CATSSRLQGPLGTEAFF. The CDR3 region has the DNA TGTGCCACCAGCTCCCGTTTACAGGGGCCATTGGGCACTGAAGCTTTCTTT.

The chain recombines TRBV2 with TRBJ1-4; maybe TRBD1 (5 bases). Germline CDR1 reads SNHLY; CDR2 reads FYNNEI. The length of the CDR3 is 16 residues. Trimming took 6 bases from V and 5 from J, leaving 19 bases between them. CDR3 amino acids: CASRGPTGRINEKLFF. CDR3 nucleotides: TGTGCCAGCAGGGGACCGACGGGACGGATAAATGAAAAACTGTTTTTT.

V usage is TRBV6-5 and J usage is TRBJ1-4; 7 bases fit TRBD1. Germline values: CDR1 MNHEY, CDR2 SVGAGI. Losses at the gene ends were 5 bases for V and 6 bases for J; bases not matched to a gene: 6. The CDR3 spans 14 residues. The CDR3, as DNA: TGTGCCAGCAGTAGGTCAGGGGGGGATGAAAAACTGTTTTTT. Amino acid sequence: CASSRSGGDEKLFF.

V is TRBV2 and J is TRBJ1-1, with 7 bases fitting TRBD1. The CDR3 spans 14 residues. Trimming cost V 7 bases and J 0 bases; bases outside gene matches: 5. Germline V lookup: CDR1 SNHLY, CDR2 FYNNEI. As DNA, the CDR3 is TGTGCCAGCACGGGACAGCCTATGAACACTGAAGCTTTCTTT. Its protein product is CASTGQPMNTEAFF.

The V gene is TRBV15, the J gene TRBJ1-5; D not resolved. The CDR3 covers 13 residues. V dropped 0 bases and J dropped 4 bases, with 4 bases sitting between them. In germline, CDR1 is LNHNV, CDR2 YYDKDF (reference sequence). CDR3 loop: CATSRDPNQPQHF. In DNA, the CDR3 is TGTGCCACCAGCAGAGATCCGAATCAGCCCCAGCATTTT.

The V call is TRBV7-3, the J call TRBJ2-3; TRBD2 matches 13 bases. The CDR3 sequence is 15 residues long. The germline V gene encodes CDR1 SGHTA and CDR2 FQGTGA. V shed 5 bases, J shed 5 bases, and the junction held 4 bases outside the gene matches. Written as DNA, the CDR3 is TGTGCCAGCAGCCGACTAGCGGGGGGAGAAGATACGCAGTATTTT. Its protein product is CASSRLAGGEDTQYF.

This chain connects TRBV24-1 to TRBJ2-5; D gene unclear. Germline assignment: CDR1 KGHDR and CDR2 SFDVKD. The CDR3 runs to 15 residues. The V end was cut by 3 bases, the J end by 6 bases, with 16 bases between. CDR3 amino acids: CATSDPRTAPQTQYF. The CDR3 region has the DNA TGTGCCACCAGTGATCCCCGGACGGCCCCACAGACCCAGTACTTC.

The rearrangement uses TRBV19 and TRBJ2-5, with D possibly being TRBD2 (7 bases). Germline values: CDR1 LNHDA, CDR2 SQIVND (reference sequence). The CDR3 loop spans 15 amino acids. V gave up 1 base and J gave up 9 bases, with 18 bases separating them. DNA of the CDR3: TGTGCCAGTAGTATAGTTGGGGGGGCCGCGATGGCCCAGTACTTC. Translated: CASSIVGGAAMAQYF.

The chain carries TRBV28 and TRBJ1-3; D is uncertain. The CDR3 is made up of 18 amino acids. Germline-derived CDR1 and CDR2 are MDHEN and SYDVKM. Trimming shortened V by 5 bases and J by 7 bases, and 27 bases separated the two germline ends. CDR3 bases: TGTGCCAGCAGTCAATCGATGGCCGACACTCTAGGCTGGAACACCATATATTTT. As protein: CASSQSMADTLGWNTIYF.